A single sample gave rise to the 5 T cell receptor beta chains below, sequenced in a study of shared clonotypes between healthy human individuals (TCRdb year 2020). The library was produced with the immunoSEQ multiplex PCR assay. As stored in TCRdb, this immuneACCESS dataset retains in-frame rearrangements with V and J assigned. A fraction of the clones does not appear; measured against another copy, unresolved V genes explain less than half of the discrepancy, and the remainder lacks a known reason. This sample gives around 1.5 million clones in total; roughly 98% of them show up just once. The top ten constitute less than 0.55% of the sample. Sequences were obtained from naive CD4+ T cells sorted from blood. The cell subset or site label of this sample denotes: CD45RA+ positively selected. Receptor source: a man between 25 and 39 years old in good health.

The rearrangement links TRBV5-4 to TRBJ2-6; weak D call: TRBD2 (6 bases). The germline V gene has CDR1 SGHNT and CDR2 YYREEE (reference sequence). The CDR3 is 17 amino acids. With 4 bases removed from V and 0 bases from J, the gap between germline ends came to 14 bases. DNA for the CDR3: TGTGCCAGCAGCCGTTTCCGGGAGTCCTCTGGGGCCAACGTCCTGACTTTC. Translated: CASSRFRESSGANVLTF.

V and J are TRBV10-1 and TRBJ2-7; 7 nucleotides line up with TRBD1. Germline V gene sequence: CDR1 WNHNN, CDR2 SYGVQD (reference sequence). There are 13 residues in the CDR3. The V gene end was trimmed by 9 bases and the J gene end by 3 bases; junction bases not matched to a gene: 8. The CDR3 is CARPRQGHYEQYF. For the CDR3, the DNA is TGCGCCAGACCCCGACAGGGCCACTACGAGCAGTACTTC.

The gene calls are TRBV27 and TRBJ2-1; 9 nucleotides agree with TRBD1. Germline V gene sequence: CDR1 MNHEY, CDR2 SMNVEV (reference sequence). Trimming took 3 bases from V and 5 from J; bases not matched to a gene: 14. CDR3 length: 18 residues. CDR3 amino acids: CASSFGQGQGSRDNEQFF. In nucleotides, the CDR3 is TGTGCCAGCAGTTTCGGCCAGGGACAGGGCTCCCGGGACAATGAGCAGTTCTTC.

The V call is TRBV2, the J call TRBJ2-2; D call uncertain. The CDR3 loop spans 11 amino acids. Germline V gene data show CDR1 as SNHLY and CDR2 as FYNNEI. V was clipped by 8 bases and J by 4 bases, with 5 bases between them. CDR3 sequence (DNA): TGTGCCAGCCGGAGCACCGGGGAGCTGTTTTTT. Protein: CASRSTGELFF.

The chain has TRBV10-1 and TRBJ2-7; TRBD2 agrees at 7 bases. The J segment lost 2 bases and the V segment lost 5 bases, leaving 9 bases of the junction unmatched. Germline V gene data show CDR1 as WNHNN and CDR2 as SYGVQD (reference sequence). This CDR3 contains 15 residues. As DNA, the CDR3 is TGCGCCAGCAGTTCCTGGGGGGGACCCGCCTACGAGCAGTACTTC. Amino acids: CASSSWGGPAYEQYF.